This T cell receptor beta chain was obtained from a study of beta chain features in type 1 diabetes. Isolated RNA was reverse transcribed in full, so expressed TCRB transcripts were sequenced. Sequencing used immunoSEQ multiplex PCR; TCRdb keeps in-frame clones, though not all of them. The repertoire consists of under 400,000 clones, with about 20% occurring once and the leading ten covering approximately 0.046%. CDR3 length: 15 residues. V shed 0 bases and J shed 1 base, with 8 bases lying between them. The germline gives CDR1 SGHNT, CDR2 YYREEE (reference sequence). With regard to this clone: The sample contains more than one DNA sequence encoding this CDR3.

This sequence joins TRBV5-4 and TRBJ2-1, with unresolved D. The sample was naive CD4+ T cells from blood. The TCR was taken from a woman between 18 and 29 years old in good health. CDR3 in DNA: TGTGCCAGCAGCTTGGATAGTTCGTCCTACAATGAGCAGTTCTTC. This sequence encodes CASSLDSSSYNEQFF.